This paragraph covers one T cell receptor beta chain sequence. No antigen is known for it. The sample comes from a study of Ad26.COV2.S vaccination and SARS-CoV-2 variants. Background on the study: Ad26.COV2.S, an intramuscular injection, was given once or twice 56 days apart.

Study-wide results and limits: Spike-specific CD8+ and CD4+ T cell responses reportedly showed substantial breadth after vaccination.

The table came from immunoSEQ multiplex PCR; TCRdb's copy has only in-frame clones and leaves some out. The table includes around 450,000 clones, 89% detected once. Treatment here: 15 to 20 received Ad26.COV2.S at low or high dose, single or two shots; about five received placebo; per-sample allocation not given. Day 63 after the first vaccine or placebo injection was the time point for sampling. An adult of 18-55 years in Boston served as donor. Wuhan-strain spike was delivered by a replication-incompetent Ad26 vector. The source was peripheral blood, collected in a trial of Ad26.COV2.S vaccine versus placebo. This TCR came from a person between 18 and 65 years old who received the Ad26.COV2.S COVID-19 vaccine or a placebo.

The CDR3: CASSRGGLTEAFF. The CDR3 nucleotides are TGTGCCAGCAGCAGGGGCGGGCTAACCGAAGCTTTCTTT. This chain joins TRBV12-3 or TRBV12-4 and TRBJ1-1, with a possible D match to TRBD1 (6 bases). V was pared by 6 bases and J by 8 bases, with 16 bases between. The CDR3 is made up of 13 amino acids.